What follows are 30 T cell receptor beta chains derived from one specimen sequenced in a study of blood T cell repertoires in COVID-19. Assay used: immunoSEQ multiplex PCR; TCRdb lists only in-frame clones, some missing. The table has 200,000 to 250,000 clones, roughly 89% seen once. The sample taken for sequencing was peripheral blood. The receptors stem from a man aged 25 to 45 who had recovered from COVID-19.

The chain employs TRBV7-6 and TRBJ1-3; 9 bases line up with TRBD1. The V and J ends lost 5 bases and 2 bases, in that order; junction bases with no gene match: 13. The CDR3 covers 18 residues. Germline CDR1 reads SGHVS; CDR2 reads FNYEAQ. The CDR3 is CASSPRTGGAQAGNTIYF. Written as DNA, the CDR3 is TGTGCCAGCAGCCCTAGAACAGGGGGCGCGCAGGCTGGAAACACCATATATTTT.

The rearrangement links TRBV6-5 to TRBJ1-1; D not certain. CDR1 MNHEY and CDR2 SVGAGI come from the germline V gene. Trimming took off 0 bases at V and 8 bases at J, with 7 bases between the two ends. The CDR3 sequence is 12 residues long. CDR3 nucleotides: TGTGCCAGCAGTTACTCTCTTTCCGAAGCTTTCTTT. It is translated as CASSYSLSEAFF.

The chain recombines TRBV6-2 or TRBV6-3 with TRBJ2-3; 8 bases line up with TRBD1. Germline V gene lookup returns CDR1 MNHEY and CDR2 SVGEGT. With 5 bases clipped from V and 2 bases from J, the junction kept 6 bases outside the gene matches. This CDR3 is 15 amino acids long. The DNA of the CDR3 is TGTGCCAGCAGTAGGACAGGGTTCGTCACAGATACGCAGTATTTT. It encodes CASSRTGFVTDTQYF.

This clone was picked up one time. The chain recombines TRBV25-1 with TRBJ2-7; weak D call: TRBD2 (7 bases). This CDR3 is built from 14 residues. Trimming removed 10 bases from V and 4 bases from J, with 20 bases in between. In germline, CDR1 is MGHDK, CDR2 SYGVNS. In DNA, the CDR3 is TGTGCCAACCCCAGTTCCGGGGGGCGTTACGAGCAGTACTTC. Encoded protein: CANPSSGGRYEQYF.

The chain has TRBV30 and TRBJ2-5; no definite D call. The V and J ends lost 1 base and 4 bases respectively, with 7 bases between them. The CDR3 consists of 12 residues. CDR1 is GTSNPN, CDR2 SVGIG, per germline (reference sequence). CDR3 sequence (DNA): TGTGCCTGGAGTGCCGCGAGAGAGACCCAGTACTTC. Its protein product is CAWSAARETQYF.

The genes are TRBV19 and TRBJ1-1; D remains ambiguous. Trimming took off 7 bases at V and 5 bases at J, with 17 bases between the two ends. The germline CDR1 and CDR2 sequences are LNHDA and SQIVND (reference sequence). This CDR3 has 14 amino acids. The CDR3 DNA follows: TGTGCCAGTAAGTGGACGGATTCGGGAACTGAAGCTTTCTTT. Translation gives CASKWTDSGTEAFF.

This clone has a single count. V gene TRBV29-1 combines with J gene TRBJ2-2; 14 nucleotides agree with TRBD2. The length of the CDR3 is 16 residues. Losses at the gene ends were 6 bases for V and 2 bases for J; bases not matched to a gene: 5. Germline CDR1 SQVTM, CDR2 ANQGSEA. CDR3 amino acids: CSVPTSGGGNTGELFF. The CDR3, as DNA: TGCAGCGTCCCGACTAGCGGGGGGGGAAACACCGGGGAGCTGTTTTTT.

About this clone: Other DNA sequences in this specimen translate into the identical CDR3. This chain connects TRBV5-1 to TRBJ1-2; D possibly corresponds to TRBD1 (6 bases). With 0 bases removed from V and 8 bases from J, the gap between germline ends came to 8 bases. Germline values: CDR1 SGHRS, CDR2 YFSETQ. The CDR3 is 12 amino acids. CDR3 amino acids: CASSLERGGYTF. CDR3 in DNA: TGCGCCAGCAGCTTGGAAAGGGGGGGCTACACCTTC.

The chain couples TRBV5-4 to TRBJ2-7, with D possibly TRBD1 on 6 matching bases. The ends were cut back, 4 bases at V and 4 bases at J, with 18 bases in the middle. Germline CDR1 SGHNT, CDR2 YYREEE (reference sequence). The CDR3 has 15 amino acids. The CDR3 coding sequence is TGTGCCAGCAGCCTTCCCGGGACACCTTCTTACGAGCAGTACTTC. It yields the protein CASSLPGTPSYEQYF.

V is TRBV7-9 and J is TRBJ1-6; 10 bases map to TRBD1. The CDR3 covers 17 residues. J gave up 7 bases and V 5 bases, and 11 bases lay outside the gene matches. Per germline, CDR1 SEHNR and CDR2 FQNEAQ (reference sequence). The CDR3 sequence is CASSQSPGQGKNSPLHF. The CDR3 DNA follows: TGTGCCAGCAGCCAGTCGCCGGGACAGGGGAAAAATTCACCCCTCCACTTT.

V usage is TRBV19 and J usage is TRBJ2-7, with TRBD2 as a possible D gene (7 bases). Germline V CDR1 and CDR2: LNHDA, SQIVND (reference sequence). The CDR3 runs to 16 residues. V lost 0 bases and J lost 2, with 14 bases in between. The CDR3 sequence: CASSIEGRGSAYEQYF. The DNA for the CDR3 is TGTGCCAGTAGTATAGAAGGGAGGGGGTCAGCCTACGAGCAGTACTTC.

J is TRBJ2-7 and V is TRBV25-1; D remains ambiguous. The CDR3 totals 12 residues. Trimming took 5 bases from V and 3 from J, leaving 8 bases between them. Germline V CDR1 and CDR2: MGHDK, SYGVNS. The CDR3 is CASSTTLYEQYF. Here the CDR3 DNA reads TGTGCCAGCAGTACCACTCTCTACGAGCAGTACTTC.

This sequence joins TRBV4-2 and TRBJ1-2; D not resolved. The V end lost 0 bases, the J end lost 5 bases, and 7 bases lay between the germline ends. The V gene's germline CDR1 is LGHNA and CDR2 YNFKEQ. This CDR3 is 13 amino acids long. The CDR3, as DNA: TGTGCCAGCAGCCAAGAGGGCAGGTATGGCTACACCTTC. Its translation is CASSQEGRYGYTF.

The chain combines TRBV5-4 with TRBJ2-1, with TRBD1 matching over 7 bases. Trimming cost V 4 bases and J 4 bases; bases outside gene matches: 11. In germline, CDR1 is SGHNT, CDR2 YYREEE (reference sequence). The CDR3 extends over 16 amino acids. CDR3 sequence (DNA): TGTGCCAGCAGCCCAGGACAGGCTCCGTGGTACAATGAGCAGTTCTTC. It encodes CASSPGQAPWYNEQFF.

This clone was recorded once. V gene TRBV9 combines with J gene TRBJ2-5, with 13 bases fitting TRBD2. J lost 5 bases, V lost 4 bases, and 5 bases had no gene match. CDR1 and CDR2 (germline): SGDLS, YYNGEE. The CDR3 spans 15 residues. Here the CDR3 reads CASSPRTSGGETQYF. The CDR3 DNA reads as TGTGCCAGCAGCCCCCGGACTAGCGGGGGCGAGACCCAGTACTTC.

The rearrangement links TRBV4-1 to TRBJ2-2; D is possibly TRBD2 (5 bases). The CDR3 length is 14 residues. From germline, CDR1 is MGHRA and CDR2 YSYEKL. Trimming pared 4 bases from V and 7 bases from J, leaving 13 bases between. CDR3 in DNA: TGCGCCAGCAGCCCCTCCGGGGTGGTCGGGGAGCTGTTTTTT. Translating it yields CASSPSGVVGELFF.

This chain connects TRBV7-2 to TRBJ2-5; D perhaps matches TRBD1 (6 bases). Trimming cost V 5 bases and J 2 bases, with 15 bases left between them. Germline V CDR1 and CDR2: SGHTA, FQGNSA. This CDR3 region has 15 residues. CDR3 coding DNA: TGTGCCAGCAGCGTCAGGGGTGTGGGACAAGAGACCCAGTACTTC. Protein: CASSVRGVGQETQYF.

The chain links TRBV19 to TRBJ2-7; 8 bases fit TRBD1. CDR1 and CDR2 from the germline V gene are LNHDA and SQIVND (reference sequence). This CDR3 is 13 amino acids long. After removal of 6 bases from V and 3 bases from J, the junction contained 4 bases not matched to a gene. The CDR3 loop is CASSHTGGYEQYF. DNA for the CDR3: TGTGCCAGTAGCCATACAGGGGGCTACGAGCAGTACTTC.

This sequence joins TRBV7-2 and TRBJ1-1; the D is unclear. Trimming cost V 1 base and J 5 bases, with 8 bases left between them. This CDR3 comprises 13 residues. Germline V gene sequence: CDR1 SGHTA, CDR2 FQGNSA. The chain's CDR3 is CASSLEAATEAFF. The CDR3 nucleotides are TGTGCCAGCAGCTTAGAGGCAGCGACTGAAGCTTTCTTT.

This clone has a handful of counts. A junction end diverges from the germline sequence, so it may reflect a read error. The chain couples TRBV5-1 to TRBJ2-1, with a possible D match to TRBD1 (5 bases). This CDR3 comprises 16 residues. The V gene's germline CDR1 is SGHRS and CDR2 YFSETQ. DNA for the CDR3: TGCGCCAGCAGTTTGGGGCTAGGCGACCTTACCGATGAGCAGTTCTTC. Encoded protein: CASSLGLGDLTDEQFF.

The chain combines TRBV6-2 or TRBV6-3 with TRBJ2-3, with a possible D match to TRBD1 (7 bases). The V gene lost 2 bases and the J gene lost 6 bases, with 15 bases spanning the gap. In germline, CDR1 is MNHEY, CDR2 SVGEGT. The CDR3 spans 15 residues. The CDR3 nucleotides read TGTGCCAGCAGTTACAGGAGGGACAGTCGGGATACGCAGTATTTT. It is translated as CASSYRRDSRDTQYF.

This sequence joins TRBV6-2 or TRBV6-3 and TRBJ2-3; the D gene is possibly TRBD2 (6 bases). CDR1 is MNHEY, CDR2 SVGEGT, per germline. The CDR3 sequence is 14 residues long. The ends were cut back, 5 bases at V and 5 bases at J, with 14 bases in the middle. The CDR3 sequence: CASSQRRAGDTQYF. The DNA for the CDR3 is TGTGCCAGCAGTCAGAGGAGGGCTGGAGATACGCAGTATTTT.

This clone was seen a single time. The V gene is TRBV5-1, the J gene TRBJ2-7, with TRBD1 matching 8 bases. This CDR3 is 14 amino acids long. V was pared by 0 bases and J by 5 bases, with 4 bases of the junction left unmatched. CDR1 and CDR2 from the germline V gene are SGHRS and YFSETQ. The CDR3 protein is CASSLVQGADEQYF. The DNA for the CDR3 is TGCGCCAGCAGCTTGGTGCAGGGGGCGGACGAGCAGTACTTC.

Note on this clone: An end of the junction differs from the germline gene, which may be a read error. The chain recombines TRBV7-9 with TRBJ2-1, with 7 nucleotides matching TRBD2. This CDR3 has 14 residues. The germline V gene encodes CDR1 SEHNR and CDR2 FQNEAQ (reference sequence). The CDR3 loop is CASELLAVYNDQFF. CDR3 sequence (DNA): TGTGCCAGCGAGCTTCTAGCGGTTTACAATGATCAGTTCTTC.

This chain uses TRBV5-1 with TRBJ1-2; a weak D match, TRBD1 (6 bases). The CDR3 spans 12 residues. Trimming removed 5 bases from V and 6 bases from J, with 11 bases in between. The V gene's germline CDR1 is SGHRS and CDR2 YFSETQ. The CDR3 here is CASSPGAHGYTF. The CDR3 DNA reads as TGCGCCAGCAGTCCAGGGGCTCATGGCTACACCTTC.

The rearrangement joins TRBV10-2 to TRBJ1-2; TRBD1 aligns across 8 bases. Trimming at V came to 9 bases and at J to 8 bases, leaving 17 bases not matched to a gene. This CDR3 has 15 residues. Looked up from germline, CDR1 is WSHSY and CDR2 is SAAADI. The DNA of the CDR3 is TGCGCCAGTTCCAAGGGACAGGCTAGTGAGTGGGGCTACACCTTC. As protein: CASSKGQASEWGYTF.

The chain combines TRBV5-4 with TRBJ2-1, with 10 bases lining up with TRBD2. The CDR3 is made up of 15 amino acids. V was pared by 3 bases and J by 5 bases, with 5 bases of the junction left unmatched. Germline V gene data show CDR1 as SGHNT and CDR2 as YYREEE (reference sequence). This chain's CDR3 is CASSWERGGDNEQFF. In DNA, the CDR3 is TGTGCCAGCAGCTGGGAGCGGGGGGGAGACAATGAGCAGTTCTTC.

This chain links TRBV7-9 with TRBJ2-3; D gene ambiguous. This CDR3 comprises 14 residues. In germline, CDR1 is SEHNR, CDR2 FQNEAQ (reference sequence). Trimming left V 1 base short and J 2 bases short, with 7 bases between. The CDR3, as DNA: TGTGCCAGCAGCTTAGACCACTTCACAGATACGCAGTATTTT. This codes for CASSLDHFTDTQYF.

J is TRBJ2-3 and V is TRBV5-4, with 10 bases aligning to TRBD1. The length of the CDR3 is 15 residues. J lost 4 bases, V lost 4 bases, and 6 bases had no gene match. The germline gives CDR1 SGHNT, CDR2 YYREEE (reference sequence). In DNA form, the CDR3 reads TGTGCCAGCAGCGTGGGACAGGGGTTCGCAGATACGCAGTATTTT. This translates into CASSVGQGFADTQYF. Complete variable domain (other parts from reference TRBV5-4 and TRBJ2-3): ETGVTQSPTHLIKTRGQQVTLRCSSQSGHNTVSWYQQALGQGPQFIFQYYREEENGRGNFPPRFSGLQFPNYSSELNVNALELDDSALYLCASSVGQGFADTQYFGPGTRLTVL.

In this sample, this clone turned up once. The chain couples TRBV5-1 to TRBJ2-6; 9 bases fit TRBD1. Germline CDR1 and CDR2: SGHRS and YFSETQ. V lost 4 bases to trimming and J lost 2 bases; unmatched junction nucleotides: 4. The length of the CDR3 is 16 residues. CDR3 DNA: TGCGCCAGCAGCCAGCGGACAGGGGCTGGGGCCAACGTCCTGACTTTC. Its protein is CASSQRTGAGANVLTF.